This T cell receptor beta chain was retrieved from a study of regulatory T cells. Study-wide results and limits: Regulatory T cells showed the strongest V-J pair restriction and V/J gene skewing among patient repertoires. In CD3G-deficient patients, conventional CD4+ T cells were enriched for hydrophobic CDR3 residues at positions 6 and 7.

Germline CDR1 MNHNS, CDR2 SASEGT. The CDR3 is 15 amino acids. Trimming shortened V by 2 bases and J by 4 bases, and 14 bases separated the two germline ends. The PCR used 52 TRBV and 13 TRBJ primers. Assay: immunoSEQ multiplex PCR; the TCRdb copy retains only in-frame clones and omits some. The sample lists over 30,000 clones; about 93% were seen once. Two CD3G-deficient patients had more severe autoimmunity; all had some. Patients aged 2 to 39 years had fewer naive and more memory CD4+ and CD8+ T cells. CD4+ T cells were divided by sorting: CD25-high CD127-low Tregs, CD25-low CD127-high conventional cells. Comments on this clone: Its antigen remains unknown.

The V and J genes are TRBV6-1 and TRBJ1-2, with D maybe TRBD1 (6 bases). Sequenced: conventional CD4+ T cells sorted from blood. This clonotype was sampled from a child aged 2 to 15 with CD3G deficiency. The CDR3 protein is CASSESGWTAYGYTF. In DNA, the CDR3 is TGTGCCAGCAGTGAAAGCGGGTGGACAGCCTATGGCTACACCTTC.